The subject of this entry is one T cell receptor beta chain. An end of the junction differs from the germline gene, which may be a read error. The data were obtained in a study of shared clonotypes between healthy human individuals. As for the study in general: Three plates each covered CD4 naive and memory; CD8 naive two, CD8 memory one.

The repertoire was sequenced with immunoSEQ multiplex PCR; TCRdb's copy has only in-frame clones and lacks some. The table includes 1.5 million to 1.9 million clones, approximately 98% detected once. CDR1 is SSHAT, CDR2 FNYEAQ, per germline (reference sequence). This CDR3 is 15 amino acids long. Sequencing was performed on naive CD4+ T cells sorted from blood. Noted subset: CD45RA+ positively selected. This clonotype was obtained from a man aged 25 to 40 in good health. The rearrangement links TRBV7-7 to TRBJ2-5; 8 positions match TRBD1. The CDR3 sequence is CASSQTGGHQETQYF. In DNA, the CDR3 is TGTGCTAGCAGTCAAACAGGGGGACACCAAGAGACCCAGTACTTC.